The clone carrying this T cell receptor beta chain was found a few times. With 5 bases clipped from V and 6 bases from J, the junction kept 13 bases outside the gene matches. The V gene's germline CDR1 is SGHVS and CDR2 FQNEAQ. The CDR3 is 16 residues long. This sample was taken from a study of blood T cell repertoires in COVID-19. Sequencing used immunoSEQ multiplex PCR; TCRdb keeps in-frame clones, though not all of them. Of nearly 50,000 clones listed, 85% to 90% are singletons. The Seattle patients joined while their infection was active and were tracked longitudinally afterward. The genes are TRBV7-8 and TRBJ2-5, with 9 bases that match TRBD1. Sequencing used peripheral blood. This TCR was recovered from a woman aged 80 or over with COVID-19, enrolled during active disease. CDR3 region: CASSLNRDRVLKTQYF. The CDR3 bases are TGTGCCAGCAGCCTAAACCGGGACAGGGTTTTAAAGACCCAGTACTTC. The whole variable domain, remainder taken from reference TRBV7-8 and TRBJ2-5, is GAGVSQSPRYKVAKRGQDVALRCDPISGHVSLFWYQQALGQGPEFLTYFQNEAQLDKSGLPSDRFFAERPEGSVSTLKIQRTQQEDSAVYLCASSLNRDRVLKTQYFGPGTRLLVL.